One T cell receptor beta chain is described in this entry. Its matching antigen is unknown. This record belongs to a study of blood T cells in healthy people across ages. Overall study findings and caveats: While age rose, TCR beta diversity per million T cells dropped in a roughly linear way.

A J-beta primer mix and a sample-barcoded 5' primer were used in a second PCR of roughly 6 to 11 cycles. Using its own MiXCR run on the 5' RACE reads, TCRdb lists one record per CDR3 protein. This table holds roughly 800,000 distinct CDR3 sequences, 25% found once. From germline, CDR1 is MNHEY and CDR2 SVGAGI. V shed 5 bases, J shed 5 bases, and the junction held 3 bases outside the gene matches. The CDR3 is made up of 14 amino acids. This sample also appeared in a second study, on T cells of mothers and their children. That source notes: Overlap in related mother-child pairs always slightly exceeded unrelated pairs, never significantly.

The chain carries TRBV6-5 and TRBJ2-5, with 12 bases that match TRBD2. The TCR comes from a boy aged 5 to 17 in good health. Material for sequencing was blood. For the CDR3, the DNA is TGTGCCAGCAGTCGACTAGCGGGGGTCGAGACCCAGTACTTC. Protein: CASSRLAGVETQYF.